This TCR beta chain was documented in a study of T cell responses to AZD1222 COVID-19 vaccine. Here immunoSEQ multiplex PCR was the method, and the copy in TCRdb shows in-frame clones only, minus some. The sample contains more than 95,000 clones, around nine tenths of which appear only once. Overall study findings and caveats: Donors were mostly white British, more females; clonal diversity possibly underestimated.

As regards this clone: What it binds is not known.

The sequence derives from an adult in good health. This material consisted of peripheral blood, taken on day 0 of AZD1222 vaccination.

CDR3 amino acids: CASSVENYGYTF. The CDR3 bases are TGTGCCAGCAGTGTCGAAAACTATGGCTACACCTTC. The chain couples TRBV12-3 or TRBV12-4 to TRBJ1-2; D gene unclear. V lost 5 bases and J lost 2, with 6 bases in between. This CDR3 comprises 12 residues.